The 27 T cell receptor beta chains reported below all come from one sample, sequenced in a study of cytomegalovirus exposure and HLA in healthy donors. It was with 60 Vbeta and 13 Jbeta primers that the PCR ran. Sequencing was performed with immunoSEQ multiplex PCR; in TCRdb, only in-frame clones are kept and a portion is missing. The sample consists of roughly 180,000 clones, about 77% of them appearing once. The sample was PBMCs. These receptors all come from a man younger than 40 in good health and CMV-seronegative.

This rearrangement joins TRBV11-3 to TRBJ1-2, with 7 nucleotides matching TRBD1. Germline loops: CDR1 SGHNT, CDR2 YENEEA. J lost 8 bases, V lost 1 base, and 7 bases had no gene match. The CDR3 has 14 residues. The CDR3 spells CASSLGDSKEGYTF. CDR3 bases: TGTGCCAGCAGCTTAGGGGACAGCAAAGAGGGCTACACCTTC.

This clone was found once. This chain connects TRBV30 to TRBJ1-1, with TRBD1 matching 7 bases. The V gene's germline CDR1 is GTSNPN and CDR2 SVGIG (reference sequence). The CDR3 totals 12 residues. V trimming: 4 bases; J trimming: 6 bases; junction bases outside the gene matches: 5. As DNA, the CDR3 is TGTGCCTGGAACAGGGGTATCGCTGAAGCTTTCTTT. Amino acid sequence: CAWNRGIAEAFF.

V is TRBV28 and J is TRBJ1-5; no definite D call. The CDR3 sequence is 12 residues long. Per the germline V gene, CDR1 is MDHEN and CDR2 is SYDVKM. V lost 6 bases and J 1 base, leaving 4 bases between the germline ends. In DNA, the CDR3 is TGTGCCAGCAGCCCGAGCAATCAGCCCCAGCATTTT. Translated: CASSPSNQPQHF.

The genes are TRBV4-1 and TRBJ2-5, with unresolved D. The J call is in doubt because the DNA end fits TRBJ2-7 better. Germline V gene sequence: CDR1 MGHRA, CDR2 YSYEKL. The CDR3 has 15 residues. CDR3 bases: TGCGCCAGCAGCCAATCGAGCTTACTCTCCTACGAGCAGTACTTC. Protein sequence: CASSQSSLLSYEQYF.

This chain joins TRBV14 and TRBJ2-2; 9 bases map to TRBD1. CDR1 is SGHDN and CDR2 is FVKESK in the germline V gene. With V trimmed by 0 bases and J by 3 bases, 2 bases remained unmatched. This CDR3 is built from 16 residues. The CDR3 is CASSQERTGDTGELFF. The CDR3 coding sequence is TGTGCCAGCAGCCAAGAAAGGACAGGGGACACCGGGGAGCTGTTTTTT. Full variable domain (remainder filled in from reference TRBV14 and TRBJ2-2): EAGVTQFPSHSVIEKGQTVTLRCDPISGHDNLYWYRRVMGKEIKFLLHFVKESKQDESGMPNNRFLAERTGGTYSTLKVQPAELEDSGVYFCASSQERTGDTGELFFGEGSRLTVL.

V usage is TRBV19 and J usage is TRBJ1-2; D possibly corresponds to TRBD1 (5 bases). Germline V lookup: CDR1 LNHDA, CDR2 SQIVND (reference sequence). V lost 3 bases and J lost 2, with 10 bases in between. The CDR3 consists of 14 residues. The CDR3 here is CASSILGQNYGYTF. The DNA of the CDR3 is TGTGCCAGTAGTATTCTGGGGCAGAACTATGGCTACACCTTC.

This chain links TRBV6-1 with TRBJ1-4, with TRBD1 identical over 7 bases. CDR3 length: 14 residues. Trimming took 7 bases from V and 0 from J; bases not matched to a gene: 2. The germline V gene has CDR1 MNHNS and CDR2 SASEGT. CDR3 in amino acids: CASKGTATNEKLFF. The CDR3 nucleotides are TGTGCCAGCAAAGGGACAGCAACTAATGAAAAACTGTTTTTT.

CDR3 sequence reads: CAINVQGAGNTIYF. DNA for the CDR3: TGTGCCATCAATGTACAGGGGGCTGGAAACACCATATATTTT. The chain joins TRBV10-3 to TRBJ1-3; 8 nucleotides align to TRBD1. Germline V gene data show CDR1 as ENHRY and CDR2 as SYGVKD. The CDR3 runs 14 residues. The J segment lost 2 bases and the V segment lost 7 bases, leaving 4 bases of the junction unmatched.

This sequence joins TRBV7-3 and TRBJ2-7, with 9 bases fitting TRBD1. In germline, CDR1 is SGHTA, CDR2 FQGTGA. The CDR3 runs 13 residues. The V segment lost 4 bases and the J segment 4 bases; nucleotides outside the gene matches: 2. CDR3 DNA sequence: TGTGCCAGCAGCTATGACAGGGGGTACGAGCAGTACTTC. This encodes CASSYDRGYEQYF.

This chain connects TRBV5-1 to TRBJ1-1; 7 bases agree with TRBD1. Germline CDR1 and CDR2: SGHRS and YFSETQ. V was clipped by 2 bases and J by 0 bases; unmatched bases: 13. The CDR3 has 18 amino acids. CDR3 DNA: TGCGCCAGCAGCTTAGAGGGGGCTCGAGGGCCTATGAACACTGAAGCTTTCTTT. This sequence encodes CASSLEGARGPMNTEAFF.

The chain uses TRBV19 and TRBJ2-1; the match to TRBD1 covers 8 bases. CDR1 LNHDA and CDR2 SQIVND come from the germline V gene (reference sequence). Germline trimming cut 1 base from V and 1 base from J; bases unmatched to any gene: 0. This CDR3 spans 15 amino acids. Here the CDR3 DNA reads TGTGCCAGTAGTATAGGGACAGGGTCCTACAATGAGCAGTTCTTC. Translating it yields CASSIGTGSYNEQFF.

The gene calls are TRBV7-2 and TRBJ1-2; TRBD1 aligns across 9 bases. The germline gives CDR1 SGHTA, CDR2 FQGNSA. The V and J ends lost 5 bases and 8 bases, in that order; junction bases with no gene match: 6. This CDR3 region has 13 residues. CDR3 loop: CASSTGQGTGYTF. The CDR3 DNA reads as TGTGCCAGCAGCACCGGACAGGGGACAGGCTACACCTTC.

A single count supports this clone. The chain has TRBV4-1 and TRBJ1-6; a possible D gene is TRBD1 (5 bases). The germline CDR1 and CDR2 sequences are MGHRA and YSYEKL. The CDR3 sequence is 17 residues long. Trimming removed 0 bases at V and 8 bases at J, with 17 bases between. CDR3 bases: TGCGCCAGCAGCCAAGATGCGCGCAGGGTAGATCATTCACCCCTCCACTTT. Its translation is CASSQDARRVDHSPLHF.

V usage is TRBV5-1 and J usage is TRBJ2-5; the match to TRBD2 covers 15 bases. The V segment lost 4 bases and the J segment 6 bases; nucleotides outside the gene matches: 7. The CDR3 consists of 16 residues. Germline assignment: CDR1 SGHRS and CDR2 YFSETQ. The CDR3 DNA reads TGCGCCAGCAGCCCGGACGGACTAGCGGGGGGGAAGACCCAGTACTTC. Its translation: CASSPDGLAGGKTQYF. Full variable domain (outside the CDR3, taken from reference TRBV5-1 and TRBJ2-5): KAGVTQTPRYLIKTRGQQVTLSCSPISGHRSVSWYQQTPGQGLQFLFEYFSETQRNKGNFPGRFSGRQFSNSRSEMNVSTLELGDSALYLCASSPDGLAGGKTQYFGPGTRLLVL.

This chain connects TRBV4-3 to TRBJ2-7; D is perhaps TRBD1 (6 bases). The germline V gene has CDR1 LGHNA and CDR2 YSLEER. Trimming took off 0 bases at V and 3 bases at J, with 9 bases between the two ends. The length of the CDR3 is 14 residues. The CDR3 sequence: CASSQEWTVYEQYF. The CDR3 region has the DNA TGCGCCAGCAGCCAAGAATGGACAGTCTACGAGCAGTACTTC.

This sequence joins TRBV14 and TRBJ2-5; D uncertain. The germline CDR1 and CDR2 sequences are SGHDN and FVKESK. The CDR3 consists of 12 residues. Trimming took off 3 bases at V and 8 bases at J, with 10 bases between the two ends. CDR3 DNA sequence: TGTGCCAGCAGCCAGAGTGGTCCTACCCAGTACTTC. It specifies CASSQSGPTQYF. Combining the CDR3 with reference TRBV14 and TRBJ2-5 gives the whole variable domain EAGVTQFPSHSVIEKGQTVTLRCDPISGHDNLYWYRRVMGKEIKFLLHFVKESKQDESGMPNNRFLAERTGGTYSTLKVQPAELEDSGVYFCASSQSGPTQYFGPGTRLLVL.

This chain connects TRBV7-2 to TRBJ2-7, with 7 bases fitting TRBD1. CDR1 is SGHTA and CDR2 is FQGNSA in the germline V gene. J gave up 0 bases and V 0 bases, and 11 bases lay outside the gene matches. The CDR3 totals 18 residues. The CDR3 nucleotides read TGTGCCAGCAGCTTAGCCGCCTCCGGGACAGCACTCTCCTACGAGCAGTACTTC. Translating it yields CASSLAASGTALSYEQYF.

The rearrangement links TRBV5-6 to TRBJ2-3; 8 bases align to TRBD1. With 2 bases clipped from V and 1 base from J, the junction kept 9 bases outside the gene matches. This CDR3 contains 17 residues. CDR1 SGHDT and CDR2 YYEEEE come from the germline V gene. The DNA of the CDR3 is TGTGCCAGCAGCTTCCCCGGGACAGGAGAACGCACAGATACGCAGTATTTT. Translated, it gives CASSFPGTGERTDTQYF. Looking up the rest from reference TRBV5-6 and TRBJ2-3 gives the full variable domain: DAGVTQSPTHLIKTRGQQVTLRCSPKSGHDTVSWYQQALGQGPQFIFQYYEEEERQRGNFPDRFSGHQFPNYSSELNVNALLLGDSALYLCASSFPGTGERTDTQYFGPGTRLTVL.

This clone was found a few times. The V and J genes are TRBV10-2 and TRBJ1-5; D uncertain. The CDR3 has 15 residues. Germline loops: CDR1 WSHSY, CDR2 SAAADI. V shed 2 bases and J shed 1 base, with 9 bases lying between them. CDR3 DNA sequence: TGCGCCAGCAGTGAGGTTTACGGGAGCAATCAGCCCCAGCATTTT. This sequence encodes CASSEVYGSNQPQHF.

The genes are TRBV14 and TRBJ2-3; tentatively, D is TRBD2 (6 bases). CDR3 length: 16 residues. Germline CDR1 and CDR2: SGHDN and FVKESK. Trimming stripped 0 bases from V and 4 bases from J, with 14 bases between. CDR3 sequence reads: CASSQDYGEVADTQYF. CDR3 DNA: TGTGCCAGCAGCCAAGATTATGGGGAGGTGGCAGATACGCAGTATTTT.

The chain employs TRBV6-4 and TRBJ1-4, with TRBD1 matching over 7 bases. CDR1 MRHNA and CDR2 SNTAGT come from the germline V gene. With V trimmed by 4 bases and J by 4 bases, 6 bases remained unmatched. The CDR3 has 15 residues. CDR3: CASSAQGQINEKLFF. In DNA, the CDR3 is TGTGCCAGCAGTGCCCAGGGACAGATTAATGAAAAACTGTTTTTT.

The genes are TRBV7-2 and TRBJ2-7, with D perhaps TRBD2 (6 bases). Germline V gene lookup returns CDR1 SGHTA and CDR2 FQGNSA. With 5 bases removed from V and 1 base from J, the gap between germline ends came to 12 bases. This CDR3 is built from 14 residues. The CDR3 nucleotides are TGTGCCAGCAGCCCCACCAGCGGGTCCTACGAGCAGTACTTC. It encodes CASSPTSGSYEQYF.

This chain joins TRBV5-6 and TRBJ2-7; 9 bases are a match to TRBD1. This CDR3 contains 17 residues. Trimming removed 3 bases from V and 3 bases from J; junction bases left unmatched: 13. Germline V gene data show CDR1 as SGHDT and CDR2 as YYEEEE. The CDR3: CASSWVAIGTGLYEQYF. The CDR3 DNA reads as TGTGCCAGCAGCTGGGTGGCTATCGGGACAGGGCTCTACGAGCAGTACTTC.

The chain carries TRBV10-2 and TRBJ2-1; D ambiguous. The CDR3 sequence is 13 residues long. Trimming removed 8 bases at V and 7 bases at J, with 15 bases between. Germline V lookup: CDR1 WSHSY, CDR2 SAAADI. This CDR3 is CASEAITMNEQFF. The CDR3 DNA follows: TGCGCCAGCGAGGCCATTACAATGAATGAGCAGTTCTTC.

The CDR3 loop is CASSGQMNTEAFF. CDR3 bases: TGTGCCAGCAGCGGACAGATGAACACTGAAGCTTTCTTT. The V and J genes are TRBV9 and TRBJ1-1, with a tentative D call TRBD1 (5 bases). This CDR3 has 13 amino acids. CDR1 is SGDLS, CDR2 YYNGEE, per germline. Deletions cut 3 bases from V and 0 bases from J, with 6 bases between. The whole variable domain, filled in from reference TRBV9 and TRBJ1-1, reads DSGVTQTPKHLITATGQRVTLRCSPRSGDLSVYWYQQSLDQGLQFLIQYYNGEERAKGNILERFSAQQFPDLHSELNLSSLELGDSALYFCASSGQMNTEAFFGQGTRLTVV.

V gene TRBV25-1 combines with J gene TRBJ2-3; TRBD2 might be the D (6 bases). Trimming cost V 2 bases and J 2 bases, with 11 bases left between them. CDR1 is MGHDK and CDR2 is SYGVNS in the germline V gene. This CDR3 is built from 15 residues. The CDR3 DNA reads TGTGCCAGCAGTGAACCGGGGGAAAACACAGATACGCAGTATTTT. It translates to CASSEPGENTDTQYF.

This clone was found once. This chain links TRBV7-2 with TRBJ2-7; 8 bases line up with TRBD1. Looked up from germline, CDR1 is SGHTA and CDR2 is FQGNSA. Unmatched junction bases numbered 13, after V lost 5 bases and J lost 4 bases. This CDR3 has 16 residues. CDR3 residues: CASSRTGTGFTYEQYF. DNA for the CDR3: TGTGCCAGCAGCCGAACCGGGACAGGTTTCACGTACGAGCAGTACTTC.